The rows below give T cell receptor beta chains drawn from one sample of a study of metastatic and nonmetastatic thyroid tumors. TCRdb reassembled clones from the PCR reads with MiXCR. The table records approximately 23,000 clones, 23% of them present only once. The sample comprised blood. The receptor set was obtained from a male donor with papillary thyroid cancer or a benign thyroid nodule (not recorded which). Some clones in this sample may be carry-over from other donors' samples. Each CDR3 is given with its conserved first and last residue. A D gene is named only where the DNA matches it firmly. Size values are once, few and many counts, or a class for expanded clones, and some rows have none.

CDR3 length: 13
V gene: TRBV30
clone size: NA
J gene: TRBJ2-7
D gene: NA
CDR3 DNA: TGTGCCTGGAGTCTCGGACAGTCCTACGAGCAGTACTTC
CDR3 protein: CAWSLGQSYEQYF

CDR3 length: 13
V gene: TRBV20-1
clone size: NA
J gene: TRBJ2-1
D gene: NA
CDR3 DNA: TGCAGTGCTAGTGCGGTGGATTACAATGAGCAGTTCTTC
CDR3 protein: CSASAVDYNEQFF

CDR3 length: 16
V gene: TRBV15
clone size: NA
J gene: TRBJ2-3
D gene: NA
CDR3 DNA: TGTGCCACCAGCAGAGATCGGGCAGGGGCACGAGATACGCAGTATTTT
CDR3 protein: CATSRDRAGARDTQYF

CDR3 length: 12
V gene: TRBV6-2/TRBV6-3
clone size: few
J gene: TRBJ2-3
D gene: NA
CDR3 DNA: TGTGCCAGCAGTTCTGACACAGATACGCAGTATTTT
CDR3 protein: CASSSDTDTQYF

CDR3 length: 15
V gene: TRBV7-2
clone size: NA
J gene: TRBJ1-2
D gene: TRBD1
CDR3 DNA: TGTGCCAGCAGCTCAAACAGGGGGCTTAACTATGGCTACACCTTC
CDR3 protein: CASSSNRGLNYGYTF

CDR3 length: 14
V gene: TRBV20-1
clone size: NA
J gene: TRBJ1-1
D gene: NA
CDR3 DNA: TGCAGTGCTAGGAAGGGGGGGCTGAACACTGAAGCTTTCTTT
CDR3 protein: CSARKGGLNTEAFF

CDR3 length: 15
V gene: TRBV20-1
clone size: many
J gene: TRBJ2-3
D gene: TRBD2
CDR3 DNA: TGCAGTGCTAGAGATCGGGGGGAAAACACAGATACGCAGTATTTT
CDR3 protein: CSARDRGENTDTQYF

CDR3 length: 15
V gene: TRBV20-1
clone size: NA
J gene: TRBJ2-3
D gene: NA
CDR3 DNA: TGCAGTGCTAGAGCACGCTCAAGGGTCACAGATACGCAGTATTTT
CDR3 protein: CSARARSRVTDTQYF

CDR3 length: 15
V gene: TRBV6-1
clone size: NA
J gene: TRBJ2-3
D gene: NA
CDR3 DNA: TGTGCCAGCAGAGAGTCAGCGGCTAGAAAAGATACGCAGTATTTT
CDR3 protein: CASRESAARKDTQYF

CDR3 length: 14
V gene: TRBV6-2/TRBV6-3
clone size: few
J gene: TRBJ1-1
D gene: NA
CDR3 DNA: TGTGCCAGCAGTTACTCGACGGGGGGAACTGAAGCTTTCTTT
CDR3 protein: CASSYSTGGTEAFF

CDR3 length: 12
V gene: TRBV12-3/TRBV12-4
clone size: many
J gene: TRBJ1-4
D gene: NA
CDR3 DNA: TGTGCCAGCAGAAACGGGGGGGGTGAACTGTTTTTT
CDR3 protein: CASRNGGGELFF

CDR3 length: 14
V gene: TRBV6-1
clone size: many
J gene: TRBJ2-5
D gene: TRBD1
CDR3 DNA: TGTGCCAGCCAGACAGGGGATTTACAAGAGACCCAGTACTTC
CDR3 protein: CASQTGDLQETQYF

CDR3 length: 15
V gene: TRBV28
clone size: many
J gene: TRBJ1-5
D gene: TRBD1
CDR3 DNA: TGTGCCAGCCGCTCGGGGACAGGACAAAATCAGCCCCAGCATTTT
CDR3 protein: CASRSGTGQNQPQHF

CDR3 length: 12
V gene: TRBV7-3
clone size: many
J gene: TRBJ2-1
D gene: TRBD2
CDR3 DNA: TGTGCCAGCAGCACTAGCGGGAGTGAGCAGTTCTTC
CDR3 protein: CASSTSGSEQFF

CDR3 length: 15
V gene: TRBV27
clone size: NA
J gene: TRBJ2-5
D gene: NA
CDR3 DNA: TGTGCCAGCAGTTTATGGGGTCTGTCGGAAGAGACCCAGTACTTC
CDR3 protein: CASSLWGLSEETQYF

CDR3 length: 16
V gene: TRBV11-1
clone size: many
J gene: TRBJ2-3
D gene: TRBD2
CDR3 DNA: TGTGCCAGCAGTTCTCCGGGACTAGTTGGTGGAGATACGCAGTATTTT
CDR3 protein: CASSSPGLVGGDTQYF

CDR3 length: 15
V gene: TRBV7-8
clone size: NA
J gene: TRBJ2-2
D gene: NA
CDR3 DNA: TGTGCCAGCAGCAGGAGTAGGGTGAACACCGGGGAGCTGTTTTTT
CDR3 protein: CASSRSRVNTGELFF

CDR3 length: 16
V gene: TRBV6-2/TRBV6-3
clone size: NA
J gene: TRBJ2-3
D gene: TRBD2
CDR3 DNA: TGTGCCAGCAGTTACTTCCCTAGCGGGATGAAAGATACGCAGTATTTT
CDR3 protein: CASSYFPSGMKDTQYF

CDR3 length: 15
V gene: TRBV15
clone size: few
J gene: TRBJ2-2
D gene: TRBD1
CDR3 DNA: TGTGCCACCAGCGTGGACAGGGGACCCACCGGTGAGCTGTTTTTT
CDR3 protein: CATSVDRGPTGELFF

CDR3 length: 14
V gene: TRBV11-2
clone size: few
J gene: TRBJ1-2
D gene: NA
CDR3 DNA: TGTGCCAGCAGCTTACAGACCGGGAGCTACGGCTACACCTTC
CDR3 protein: CASSLQTGSYGYTF

CDR3 length: 15
V gene: TRBV11-2
clone size: NA
J gene: TRBJ1-2
D gene: TRBD1
CDR3 DNA: TGTGCCAGCACGCGACCGGGACAGGGCCTCTATGGCTACACCTTC
CDR3 protein: CASTRPGQGLYGYTF

CDR3 length: 15
V gene: TRBV11-2
clone size: many
J gene: TRBJ2-7
D gene: NA
CDR3 DNA: TGTGCCAGCAGCTTCACTAGCAACGGCTACTACGAGCAGTACTTC
CDR3 protein: CASSFTSNGYYEQYF

CDR3 length: 13
V gene: TRBV6-1
clone size: NA
J gene: TRBJ2-7
D gene: NA
CDR3 DNA: TGTGCCAGCAGTGAAGAAGGGGGGGGAGAGCAGTACTTC
CDR3 protein: CASSEEGGGEQYF

CDR3 length: 12
V gene: TRBV20-1
clone size: few
J gene: TRBJ1-6
D gene: NA
CDR3 DNA: TGCAGTGCTACCGACCATAATTCACCCCTCCACTTT
CDR3 protein: CSATDHNSPLHF

CDR3 length: 12
V gene: TRBV9
clone size: few
J gene: TRBJ1-6
D gene: NA
CDR3 DNA: TGTGCCAGCACGGGTAGTAATTCACCCCTCCACTTT
CDR3 protein: CASTGSNSPLHF

CDR3 length: 14
V gene: TRBV10-1
clone size: few
J gene: TRBJ2-2
D gene: TRBD1
CDR3 DNA: TGCGCCAGTGCCACAGGGGGCGCGGACGGGAAGCTGTTTTTT
CDR3 protein: CASATGGADGKLFF

CDR3 length: 14
V gene: TRBV6-4
clone size: many
J gene: TRBJ2-3
D gene: TRBD2
CDR3 DNA: TGTGCCAGCAGTCGCGGGAGGGAGACAGATACGCAGTATTTT
CDR3 protein: CASSRGRETDTQYF

CDR3 length: 12
V gene: TRBV7-9
clone size: many
J gene: TRBJ2-1
D gene: NA
CDR3 DNA: TGTGCCAGCAGCTTAGTGGGCGGGGAGCAGTTCTTC
CDR3 protein: CASSLVGGEQFF

CDR3 length: 15
V gene: TRBV7-9
clone size: many
J gene: TRBJ1-6
D gene: NA
CDR3 DNA: TGTGCCAGCAGCTTAGAGGGGGTTGGGGATTCACCCCTCCACTTT
CDR3 protein: CASSLEGVGDSPLHF

CDR3 length: 14
V gene: TRBV12-3/TRBV12-4
clone size: few
J gene: TRBJ1-1
D gene: NA
CDR3 DNA: TGTGCCAGCAGTATGGGCCTCGAGAACACTGAAGCTTTCTTT
CDR3 protein: CASSMGLENTEAFF

CDR3 length: 17
V gene: TRBV19
clone size: NA
J gene: TRBJ1-2
D gene: TRBD1
CDR3 DNA: TGTGCCAGACTCCTACCGGGACAGGGGGCTGTTTACTATGGCTACACCTTC
CDR3 protein: CARLLPGQGAVYYGYTF

CDR3 length: 15
V gene: TRBV20-1
clone size: NA
J gene: TRBJ1-4
D gene: NA
CDR3 DNA: TGCAGTGCTAGAGATAGGTTACAGGGATCCGAAAAACTGTTTTTT
CDR3 protein: CSARDRLQGSEKLFF

CDR3 length: 15
V gene: TRBV19
clone size: few
J gene: TRBJ2-7
D gene: NA
CDR3 DNA: TGTGCCAGCAAAGAGGCCCGGGGAGAAACCTACGAGCAGTACTTC
CDR3 protein: CASKEARGETYEQYF

CDR3 length: 18
V gene: TRBV20-1
clone size: many
J gene: TRBJ2-3
D gene: TRBD1
CDR3 DNA: TGCAGTGCTAGAGATGGTGGGAAAGGGGGCCGGGCGGGAGATACGCAGTATTTT
CDR3 protein: CSARDGGKGGRAGDTQYF

CDR3 length: 14
V gene: TRBV2
clone size: few
J gene: TRBJ2-1
D gene: TRBD2
CDR3 DNA: TGTGCCAGCAGGAGGACTAGCGGGAGGCATGAGCAGTTCTTC
CDR3 protein: CASRRTSGRHEQFF

CDR3 length: 14
V gene: TRBV30
clone size: NA
J gene: TRBJ2-1
D gene: TRBD2
CDR3 DNA: TGTGCCCGCCGGGGGACTAGCGGATACAATGAGCAGTTCTTC
CDR3 protein: CARRGTSGYNEQFF

CDR3 length: 15
V gene: TRBV4-1
clone size: NA
J gene: TRBJ2-7
D gene: NA
CDR3 DNA: TGCGCCAGCAGCCAAGATGGGGACCTACCCTACGAGCAGTACTTC
CDR3 protein: CASSQDGDLPYEQYF

CDR3 length: 12
V gene: TRBV6-2/TRBV6-3
clone size: NA
J gene: TRBJ2-7
D gene: TRBD1
CDR3 DNA: TGTGCCACCCGGGACAGCTCCCGGGAGCAGTACTTC
CDR3 protein: CATRDSSREQYF

CDR3 length: 15
V gene: TRBV4-3
clone size: once
J gene: TRBJ1-1
D gene: TRBD1
CDR3 DNA: TGCGCCAGCAGCCAAGATGGGACAGCCTACACTGAAGCTTTCTTT
CDR3 protein: CASSQDGTAYTEAFF

CDR3 length: 18
V gene: TRBV14
clone size: few
J gene: TRBJ2-4
D gene: NA
CDR3 DNA: TGTGCCAGCAGCCAAGACCAGGACCCTCGGTTAGCCAAAAACATTCAGTACTTC
CDR3 protein: CASSQDQDPRLAKNIQYF

CDR3 length: 15
V gene: TRBV5-1
clone size: many
J gene: TRBJ2-7
D gene: NA
CDR3 DNA: TGCGCCAGCAGCTCAGGGCGGGACGGCACCTACGAGCAGTACTTC
CDR3 protein: CASSSGRDGTYEQYF

CDR3 length: 17
V gene: TRBV4-1
clone size: NA
J gene: TRBJ1-5
D gene: TRBD1
CDR3 DNA: TGCGCCAGCAGCCAAGATTTGCGGCAGGGGGGCAATCAGCCCCAGCATTTT
CDR3 protein: CASSQDLRQGGNQPQHF